A selection of T cell receptor beta chains follows, all from one sample in a study of shared clonotypes between healthy human individuals. Sequenced by immunoSEQ multiplex PCR; TCRdb stores in-frame clones only, minus some. The repertoire includes around 700,000 clones, about three quarters of them detected once, and more than 1.5% sits in the top ten. The sequencing input was memory CD4+ T cells sorted from blood. The receptors originated from a woman aged 25 to 45 in good health. Each CDR3 is given with its conserved first and last residue. D genes are given only for firm matches. Clone size appears in some rows only: once, few, many, or a class for an expanded clone.

D,J,size,V,DNA,CDR3
-,TRBJ2-7,-,TRBV25-1,TGTGCCAGCAGTCCCCCCGAGTCCTACGAGCAGTACTTC,CASSPPESYEQYF
-,TRBJ2-5,-,TRBV7-9,TGTGCCAGCAGCAACGACAGTTATCAAGAGACCCAGTACTTC,CASSNDSYQETQYF
-,TRBJ2-7,-,TRBV2,TGTGCCAGCAGATTGACAGTCGGATACGAGCAGTACTTC,CASRLTVGYEQYF
TRBD2,TRBJ2-5,-,TRBV29-1,TGCAGCGTTTCCCAAGCGGGAGGGGGGGAGACCCAGTACTTC,CSVSQAGGGETQYF
-,TRBJ2-1,-,TRBV5-6,TGTGCCAGCAGCCGTCCGGAGGTCGGTGAGCAGTTCTTC,CASSRPEVGEQFF
TRBD1,TRBJ1-1,-,TRBV27,TGTGCCAGCAGTTCTTGGGACAGGGGGCGCCATGAAGCTTTCTTT,CASSSWDRGRHEAFF
-,TRBJ2-5,-,TRBV27,TGTGCCAGCAGTTTGGGGGAAACGGAGACCCAGTACTTC,CASSLGETETQYF
-,TRBJ2-1,once,TRBV4-1,TGCGCCAGCAGCCAAGGGACGAGAAGCTCCTACAATGAGCAGTTCTTC,CASSQGTRSSYNEQFF
TRBD1,TRBJ2-5,-,TRBV30,TGTGCCTGGGGGGACAGCCCAGTGCAAGAGACCCAGTACTTC,CAWGDSPVQETQYF
TRBD1,TRBJ1-1,once,TRBV5-1,TGCGCCAGCAGTTTCGACAGGGTGAACACTGAAGCTTTCTTT,CASSFDRVNTEAFF
TRBD1,TRBJ1-5,-,TRBV5-1,TGCGCCAGCTCGTTCACAGGGGATAGCAATCAGCCCCAGCATTTT,CASSFTGDSNQPQHF
TRBD2,TRBJ2-2,few,TRBV5-4,TGTGCCAGCAGCTTGACAGCGGGGATGAACACCGGGGAGCTGTTTTTT,CASSLTAGMNTGELFF
-,TRBJ1-4,-,TRBV25-1,TGTGCCAGCAGTGAATTGGGGGTCTTAGAAAAACTGTTTTTT,CASSELGVLEKLFF
-,TRBJ1-4,-,TRBV5-1,TGCGCCAGCAGCTTGGCCACGTTGCCGGGCACCGAAAAACTGTTTTTT,CASSLATLPGTEKLFF
-,TRBJ1-1,-,TRBV14,TGTGCCAGCAGCCAGATCTTTGAGACAGGTGAAGCTTTCTTT,CASSQIFETGEAFF
-,TRBJ2-7,once,TRBV21-1,TGTGCCAGCAGCAAAGCTCGTAGCGGGAACCTCCCTCCTAATGAGCAGTACTTC,CASSKARSGNLPPNEQYF
TRBD1,TRBJ2-7,-,TRBV2,TGTGCCAGCAGTGCCGAGACAGGGGACGAGCAGTACTTC,CASSAETGDEQYF
TRBD2,TRBJ2-7,few,TRBV5-5,TGTGCCAGCAGCTTGGGAAATAGCGGGCACCCCACCGAGCAGTACTTC,CASSLGNSGHPTEQYF
-,TRBJ2-7,few,TRBV11-2,TGTGCCAGCAGCTTAGATCGCGGGGAGCAGTACTTC,CASSLDRGEQYF
-,TRBJ1-1,-,TRBV28,TGTGCCAGCCACGACCCCCGGGGGCTCTTTTCGACTGAAGCTTTCTTT,CASHDPRGLFSTEAFF
-,TRBJ1-5,-,TRBV21-1,TGTGCCAGCAGCACAGGAATAAGAAATCAGCCCCAGCATTTT,CASSTGIRNQPQHF
-,TRBJ2-2,-,TRBV11-2,TGTGCCAGCAGCCCGATGACCCAGAACACCGGGGAGCTGTTTTTT,CASSPMTQNTGELFF
-,TRBJ2-7,-,TRBV29-1,TGCAGCGTTAAAAGAGAATACGAGCAGTACTTC,CSVKREYEQYF
-,TRBJ2-6,-,TRBV6-5,TGTGCCAGCAAGTGGATCACTGGGGCCAACGTCCTGACTTTC,CASKWITGANVLTF
-,TRBJ1-1,-,TRBV2,TGTGCCAGCAAGGGACGGCCGATTACTGAAGCTTTCTTT,CASKGRPITEAFF
-,TRBJ1-5,-,TRBV28,TGTGCCAGCGCAAGTGAATTAGCTACACGGCCCCAGCATTTT,CASASELATRPQHF
-,TRBJ1-2,-,TRBV28,TGTGCCAGCAGGCAACAGAGTAACTATGGCTACACCTTC,CASRQQSNYGYTF
TRBD2,TRBJ2-7,-,TRBV7-2,TGTGCCAGCAGCTTAGACCTAGCGGCGTACGAGCAGTACTTC,CASSLDLAAYEQYF
-,TRBJ2-4,-,TRBV5-1,TGCGCCAGCAGCTTGATCGGCAGCGAAAACATTCAGTACTTC,CASSLIGSENIQYF
-,TRBJ1-2,-,TRBV21-1,TGTGCCAGCAGCAAACTCTGTGAGGGTTTCGCCTATGGCTACACCTTC,CASSKLCEGFAYGYTF
TRBD1,TRBJ2-7,-,TRBV5-4,TGTGCCAGCAGTTTAGGACAGGGTGGGTACGAGCAGTACTTC,CASSLGQGGYEQYF
TRBD2,TRBJ2-3,-,TRBV5-1,TGCGCCAGCAGCTTGTCCCTAGCGGGAGGAAACACAGATACGCAGTATTTT,CASSLSLAGGNTDTQYF
-,TRBJ2-7,few,TRBV9,TGTGCCAGCAGCGGAAGCGGGTTCTCCTACGAGCAGTACTTC,CASSGSGFSYEQYF
-,TRBJ1-4,-,TRBV6-6,TGTGCCAGTTGGGGGACCGGTGAAAAACTGTTTTTT,CASWGTGEKLFF
TRBD1,TRBJ1-2,once,TRBV28,TGTGCCAGCACCGTGACAGGGGGCAACTATGGCTACACCTTC,CASTVTGGNYGYTF